Below, 15 T cell receptor beta chains from the same sample are listed, as sequenced in a study of blood T cells in healthy people across ages (dated by TCRdb to 2015 to 2017). Library method: 5' RACE. Sequenced using an Illumina HiSeq 2500. A second PCR of about 7 to 12 cycles was performed with a sample-barcoded 5' primer and a J-beta primer mix. TCRdb ran its own pipeline on the public reads, namely fastp trimming at Q25 and MiXCR clone calling, and kept in-frame beta chains. Entries are consolidated by CDR3 protein sequence, retaining the most common genes and DNA. This sample holds 750,000 to 950,000 distinct CDR3 sequences; 25% to 30% were observed only once. Jointly, the top ten make up about a tenth of the sample. Separately, the same data were catalogued under a study of T cells of mothers and their children.

The sequenced sample was blood. These TCRs come from a woman aged 40 to 50 in good health.

This clonotype was seen at least ten times. This chain uses TRBV29-1 with TRBJ2-1, with a possible D match to TRBD2 (7 bases). The CDR3 totals 15 residues. Trimming cost V 5 bases and J 2 bases, with 16 bases left between them. Per the germline V gene, CDR1 is SQVTM and CDR2 is ANQGSEA. The CDR3 loop reads CSVRGGARTYNEQFF. Here the CDR3 DNA reads TGCAGCGTTCGTGGGGGGGCACGGACCTACAATGAGCAGTTCTTC.

This clonotype occurred a few times. The chain combines TRBV7-9 with TRBJ2-3; no clear D gene. Germline V gene sequence: CDR1 SEHNR, CDR2 FQNEAQ (reference sequence). V was trimmed by 1 base and J by 3 bases, leaving 11 bases between them. The CDR3 is 15 amino acids. The CDR3 is CASSLVGLGTDTQYF. In DNA form, the CDR3 reads TGTGCCAGCAGCTTAGTTGGGTTAGGGACAGATACGCAGTATTTT.

This clonotype was counted many times. The chain carries TRBV4-1 and TRBJ1-2; D uncertain. CDR3 length: 15 residues. With 3 bases removed from V and 8 bases from J, the gap between germline ends came to 19 bases. Germline values: CDR1 MGHRA, CDR2 YSYEKL. The CDR3 DNA is TGCGCCAGCAGCCACGGCGACCCAATGGGGTACGGCTACACCTTC. Its translation is CASSHGDPMGYGYTF.

The sample holds many counts of this clonotype. The chain couples TRBV20-1 to TRBJ2-7; TRBD1 might be the D (6 bases). CDR1 and CDR2 (germline): DFQATT, SNEGSKA (reference sequence). Trimming shortened V by 6 bases and J by 0 bases, and 15 bases separated the two germline ends. This CDR3 contains 14 residues. The chain's CDR3 is CSATDSSVSYEQYF. The CDR3 DNA reads TGCAGTGCCACGGACAGCAGCGTCTCCTACGAGCAGTACTTC.

In this sample, this clonotype turned up a few times. The chain recombines TRBV7-9 with TRBJ2-1; D possibly matches TRBD1 or TRBD2 (5 bases each). The V end was cut by 5 bases, the J end by 8 bases, with 16 bases between. The CDR3 runs to 14 residues. The germline V gene has CDR1 SEHNR and CDR2 FQNEAQ (reference sequence). CDR3 protein: CASSLGDARDEQFF. The CDR3 bases are TGTGCCAGCAGCCTCGGGGACGCCAGGGATGAGCAGTTCTTC.

This clonotype was seen many times. The V and J genes are TRBV12-3 or TRBV12-4 and TRBJ2-7; D is ambiguous. Trimming stripped 1 base from V and 2 bases from J, with 9 bases between. CDR3 length: 14 amino acids. DNA for the CDR3: TGTGCCAGCAGTTTAGATACTACCGCCTACGAGCAGTACTTC. Translation: CASSLDTTAYEQYF.

The genes are TRBV5-1 and TRBJ2-2; 12 bases map to TRBD2. The V gene's germline CDR1 is SGHRS and CDR2 YFSETQ. V shed 3 bases, J shed 5 bases, and the junction held 5 bases outside the gene matches. The CDR3 is made up of 16 amino acids. The CDR3 DNA is TGCGCCAGCAGCTCTCTCCTAGCGGGGGGGACCGGGGAGCTGTTTTTT. It codes for CASSSLLAGGTGELFF.

The J gene is TRBJ1-1, the V gene TRBV7-3; TRBD1 agrees at 10 bases. Germline assignment: CDR1 SGHTA and CDR2 FQGTGA. V shed 4 bases, J shed 0 bases, and the junction held 5 bases outside the gene matches. The CDR3 runs to 16 residues. The CDR3 protein is CASSYGGTGVNTEAFF. CDR3 DNA sequence: TGTGCCAGCAGCTATGGAGGGACAGGGGTGAACACTGAAGCTTTCTTT.

This clonotype was counted between two and nine times. The rearrangement links TRBV2 to TRBJ2-5, with 12 bases that match TRBD2. V trimming: 6 bases; J trimming: 3 bases; junction bases outside the gene matches: 5. CDR1 and CDR2 from the germline V gene are SNHLY and FYNNEI. This CDR3 spans 15 amino acids. The CDR3 DNA follows: TGTGCCAGCAGACAACTAGCGGGGGGAGAAGAGACCCAGTACTTC. Encoded protein: CASRQLAGGEETQYF.

Only a few counts were recorded for this clonotype. The chain has TRBV5-1 and TRBJ2-7; possible D gene TRBD2, 7 bases. The CDR3 contains 14 residues. In germline, CDR1 is SGHRS, CDR2 YFSETQ. The germline V and J ends were trimmed by 2 bases and 4 bases, with 13 bases remaining between them. CDR3 region: CASSFGGQAYEQYF. In nucleotides, the CDR3 is TGCGCCAGCAGCTTCGGGGGGCAAGCATACGAGCAGTACTTC.

V gene TRBV7-8 combines with J gene TRBJ2-7; 15 nucleotides match TRBD2. This CDR3 comprises 18 residues. With V trimmed by 5 bases and J by 0 bases, 8 bases remained unmatched. CDR1 SGHVS and CDR2 FQNEAQ come from the germline V gene. The CDR3 DNA reads TGTGCCAGCAGCCCAGGGACTAGCGGGGGGCCTTACTCCTACGAGCAGTACTTC. Protein product: CASSPGTSGGPYSYEQYF.

This clonotype was observed many times. J is TRBJ2-7 and V is TRBV12-3 or TRBV12-4, with 10 nucleotides matching TRBD2. The CDR3 is 13 amino acids. With 6 bases clipped from V and 7 bases from J, the junction kept 6 bases outside the gene matches. The CDR3 bases are TGTGCCAGCAGCCTAGCGGGGGCGGATGAGCAGTACTTC. This translates into CASSLAGADEQYF.

In DNA, the CDR3 is TGTGCCATCAGTGGAACAGGGTATGAGCAGTACTTC. Translating gives CAISGTGYEQYF. This chain uses TRBV10-3 with TRBJ2-7, with D possibly being TRBD1 (6 bases). The germline CDR1 and CDR2 sequences are ENHRY and SYGVKD. The CDR3 spans 12 residues. V lost 4 bases, J lost 7 bases, and 11 bases lay in between.

This clonotype was counted many times. The chain is built from TRBV20-1 and TRBJ2-7; TRBD2 aligns across 7 bases. V lost 3 bases and J lost 3; bases outside the gene matches: 8. Germline values: CDR1 DFQATT, CDR2 SNEGSKA (reference sequence). The CDR3 is 14 amino acids. For the CDR3, the DNA is TGCAGTGCTAGGGGGGGGAGGGCGAACTACGAGCAGTACTTC. It codes for CSARGGRANYEQYF.

About this clonotype itself: Mismatch with germline at one junction end may stem from a read error. CDR3 DNA sequence: TGTGCCAGCGGCGTGGGGACGGTAGATAACGAGCAGTACTTC. Its protein product is CASGVGTVDNEQYF. This chain connects TRBV9 to TRBJ2-4, with D tentatively TRBD1 or TRBD2 (5 bases each). Judging by the DNA end, TRBJ2-7 fits better; the J call may be wrong. The CDR3 runs 14 residues. In germline, CDR1 is SGDLS, CDR2 YYNGEE.